One sample yielded the 9 T cell receptor beta chains listed below, sequenced in a study of beta chain features in type 1 diabetes. cDNA synthesis used the whole RNA isolate, giving expressed TCRB sequences. This table comes from immunoSEQ multiplex PCR, and its TCRdb copy is limited to in-frame clones, with some not included. The profile shows approximately 160,000 clones, under 9.5% of them singletons. Specimen: central memory CD4+ T cells from blood. The receptors derive from a man aged 18 to 29 in good health.

J is TRBJ1-5 and V is TRBV18; 9 nucleotides align to TRBD1. The germline gives CDR1 KGHSH, CDR2 LQKENI. V dropped 3 bases and J dropped 5; count of bases not matched to a gene: 5. The CDR3 loop spans 15 amino acids. The CDR3 region is CASSPTGQGDQPQHF. CDR3 nucleotides: TGTGCCAGCTCACCGACGGGACAGGGTGATCAGCCCCAGCATTTT.

This clone was counted a few times. The identical CDR3 is also encoded by other nucleotide sequences in the sample. The chain joins TRBV7-2 to TRBJ2-2, with D perhaps TRBD1 (6 bases). This CDR3 spans 15 amino acids. Trimming pared 0 bases from V and 2 bases from J, leaving 7 bases between. Per the germline V gene, CDR1 is SGHTA and CDR2 is FQGNSA. This CDR3 reads CASSLAGANTGELFF. The CDR3 bases are TGTGCCAGCAGCTTAGCGGGGGCAAACACCGGGGAGCTGTTTTTT.

The chain couples TRBV28 to TRBJ1-1; perhaps TRBD1 as D (5 bases). This CDR3 region has 11 residues. The germline V gene encodes CDR1 MDHEN and CDR2 SYDVKM. The ends were cut back, 4 bases at V and 12 bases at J, with 12 bases in the middle. The CDR3 loop reads CASSSRAHPFF. The CDR3 nucleotides read TGTGCCAGCAGTTCCAGGGCCCACCCTTTCTTT. Complete variable domain (other parts from reference TRBV28 and TRBJ1-1): DVKVTQSSRYLVKRTGEKVFLECVQDMDHENMFWYRQDPGLGLRLIYFSYDVKMKEKGDIPEGYSVSREKKERFSLILESASTNQTSMYLCASSSRAHPFFGQGTRLTVV.

This clone was picked up many times. This chain links TRBV29-1 with TRBJ2-1; D remains unclear. The germline V and J ends were trimmed by 3 bases and 6 bases, with 9 bases remaining between them. The CDR3 is made up of 12 amino acids. CDR1 is SQVTM and CDR2 is ANQGSEA in the germline V gene. CDR3 amino acids: CSVEGLTNEQFF. For the CDR3, the DNA is TGCAGCGTTGAGGGCCTTACCAATGAGCAGTTCTTC.

This clone was recorded a few times. V is TRBV9 and J is TRBJ1-3; 12 nucleotides align to TRBD1. This CDR3 comprises 16 residues. The trim removed 4 bases at V and 6 bases at J, leaving 8 bases unmatched. The germline V gene encodes CDR1 SGDLS and CDR2 YYNGEE. CDR3 residues: CASSPRDRGRENTIYF. CDR3 sequence (DNA): TGTGCCAGCAGCCCTCGGGACAGGGGGCGGGAAAACACCATATATTTT.

The V call is TRBV7-2, the J call TRBJ1-1; 7 bases match TRBD1. With V trimmed by 1 base and J by 1 base, 3 bases remained unmatched. Per germline, CDR1 SGHTA and CDR2 FQGNSA. The CDR3 is 15 residues long. The CDR3 nucleotides are TGTGCCAGCAGCTTAGGGGGACAGACGAACACTGAAGCTTTCTTT. Residues: CASSLGGQTNTEAFF. The variable domain in full, with the rest retrieved from reference TRBV7-2 and TRBJ1-1, is GAGVSQSPSNKVTEKGKDVELRCDPISGHTALYWYRQSLGQGLEFLIYFQGNSAPDKSGLPSDRFSAERTGGSVSTLTIQRTQQEDSAVYLCASSLGGQTNTEAFFGQGTRLTVV.

About this clone itself: A junction boundary mismatches the germline segment, possibly from a read error. The chain couples TRBV6-5 to TRBJ2-1; 12 nucleotides agree with TRBD2. CDR1 and CDR2 from the germline V gene are MNHEY and SVGAGI. There are 15 residues in the CDR3. CDR3: CAISKTSGSMNEQFF. The CDR3 coding sequence is TGTGCCATCAGTAAGACTAGCGGGAGTATGAATGAGCAGTTCTTC.

This clone was observed many times. The V call is TRBV29-1, the J call TRBJ2-1, with 9 bases lining up with TRBD1. Germline loops: CDR1 SQVTM, CDR2 ANQGSEA. Unmatched junction bases numbered 9, after V lost 5 bases and J lost 7 bases. CDR3 length equals 14 residues. The CDR3: CSVSSGQGWNEQFF. The CDR3 DNA reads TGCAGCGTTTCATCTGGACAGGGGTGGAATGAGCAGTTCTTC.

This chain uses TRBV9 with TRBJ1-4; TRBD1 matches at 9 bases. The CDR3 is made up of 15 amino acids. Germline CDR1 reads SGDLS; CDR2 reads YYNGEE. V was clipped by 3 bases and J by 6 bases; unmatched bases: 6. For the CDR3, the DNA is TGTGCCAGCAGCGATCGGGACAGGGTAGATGAAAAACTGTTTTTT. Its translation: CASSDRDRVDEKLFF. Full variable domain (remainder filled in from reference TRBV9 and TRBJ1-4): DSGVTQTPKHLITATGQRVTLRCSPRSGDLSVYWYQQSLDQGLQFLIQYYNGEERAKGNILERFSAQQFPDLHSELNLSSLELGDSALYFCASSDRDRVDEKLFFGSGTQLSVL.